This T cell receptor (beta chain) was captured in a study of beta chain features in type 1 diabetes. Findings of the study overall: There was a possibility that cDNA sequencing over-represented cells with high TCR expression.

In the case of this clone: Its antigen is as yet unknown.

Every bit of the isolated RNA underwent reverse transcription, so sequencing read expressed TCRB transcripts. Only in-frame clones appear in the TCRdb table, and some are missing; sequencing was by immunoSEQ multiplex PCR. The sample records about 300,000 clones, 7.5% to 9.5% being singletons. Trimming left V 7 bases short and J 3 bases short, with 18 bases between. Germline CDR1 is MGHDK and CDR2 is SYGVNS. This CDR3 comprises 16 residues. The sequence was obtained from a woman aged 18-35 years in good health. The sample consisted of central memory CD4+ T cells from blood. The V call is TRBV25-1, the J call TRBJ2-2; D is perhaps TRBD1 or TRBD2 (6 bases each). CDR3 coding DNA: TGTGCCAGCACCGACCCCAGGAGGGGGGACACCGGGGAGCTGTTTTTT. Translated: CASTDPRRGDTGELFF. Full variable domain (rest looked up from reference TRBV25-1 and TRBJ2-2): EADIYQTPRYLVIGTGKKITLECSQTMGHDKMYWYQQDPGMELHLIHYSYGVNSTEKGDLSSESTVSRIRTEHFPLTLESARPSHTSQYLCASTDPRRGDTGELFFGEGSRLTVL.